Presented here are 30 T cell receptor beta chains from one specimen sequenced in a study of blood T cell repertoires in COVID-19. The table came from immunoSEQ multiplex PCR; TCRdb's copy has only in-frame clones and leaves some out. The sample comprises 400,000 or so clones, 70% to 90% of which are singletons, and more than 0.7% rests with the top ten. Sequenced: peripheral blood. The receptors here all came from a man between 18 and 29 years old with COVID-19, enrolled during active disease.

The chain employs TRBV9 and TRBJ1-4; 12 bases match TRBD1. Germline V CDR1 and CDR2: SGDLS, YYNGEE. V lost 0 bases, J lost 5 bases, and 5 bases stayed unmatched. The length of the CDR3 is 17 residues. In DNA, the CDR3 is TGTGCCAGCAGCGTAGCAGGGACAGGGGGCTTAAATGAAAAACTGTTTTTT. This gives the protein CASSVAGTGGLNEKLFF.

This rearrangement joins TRBV19 to TRBJ1-2, with TRBD1 matching over 7 bases. The germline CDR1 and CDR2 sequences are LNHDA and SQIVND (reference sequence). V shed 4 bases, J shed 8 bases, and the junction held 7 bases outside the gene matches. The CDR3 runs 13 residues. CDR3 loop: CASSNRGIGGYTF. The CDR3 bases are TGTGCCAGTAGTAACAGGGGCATTGGAGGCTACACCTTC.

This chain connects TRBV13 to TRBJ1-1; D is ambiguous. V gave up 0 bases and J gave up 6 bases, with 8 bases separating them. This CDR3 has 13 residues. The germline V gene has CDR1 PRHDT and CDR2 FYEKMQ (reference sequence). The CDR3 bases are TGTGCCAGCAGCTTAGGCCTAATATCTGAAGCTTTCTTT. Encoded protein: CASSLGLISEAFF.

J is TRBJ1-3 and V is TRBV6-5; D is undetermined. The CDR3 is 16 amino acids. Germline V gene lookup returns CDR1 MNHEY and CDR2 SVGAGI. Deletions cut 0 bases from V and 2 bases from J, with 11 bases between. CDR3 in DNA: TGTGCCAGCAGTTACTCGCGGGAACTGGCTGGAAACACCATATATTTT. Protein: CASSYSRELAGNTIYF.

This chain uses TRBV2 with TRBJ2-7, with 7 bases fitting TRBD1. From germline, CDR1 is SNHLY and CDR2 FYNNEI. Losses at the gene ends were 4 bases for V and 3 bases for J; bases not matched to a gene: 3. The CDR3 totals 13 residues. This chain's CDR3 is CASSGQGNYEQYF. In nucleotides, the CDR3 is TGTGCCAGCAGTGGACAGGGAAACTACGAGCAGTACTTC.

V usage is TRBV5-1 and J usage is TRBJ2-1; D not certain. Between the trimmed V and J ends, which lost 0 bases and 0 bases, there was a span of 4 bases. Germline lookup yields CDR1 SGHRS and CDR2 YFSETQ. CDR3 length: 14 amino acids. CDR3 amino acids: CASSLDNSYNEQFF. CDR3 coding DNA: TGCGCCAGCAGCTTGGACAACTCCTACAATGAGCAGTTCTTC.

The V call is TRBV6-6, the J call TRBJ2-1; maybe TRBD2 (5 bases). With 2 bases removed from V and 4 bases from J, the gap between germline ends came to 15 bases. Germline V gene lookup returns CDR1 MNHNY and CDR2 SVGAGI (reference sequence). This CDR3 region has 16 residues. CDR3 bases: TGTGCCAGCAGTTACACGGGGAGTGCCGGATACAATGAGCAGTTCTTC. This encodes CASSYTGSAGYNEQFF.

This chain links TRBV11-3 with TRBJ2-5, with D perhaps TRBD1 (5 bases). This CDR3 spans 14 amino acids. Deletions cut 3 bases from V and 5 bases from J, with 13 bases between. CDR1 and CDR2 from the germline V gene are SGHNT and YENEEA. The CDR3 DNA reads TGTGCCAGCAGCTTCCTTCACAAGGGGGAGACCCAGTACTTC. This gives the protein CASSFLHKGETQYF.

The chain links TRBV6-5 to TRBJ2-3; weak D call: TRBD1 (6 bases). This CDR3 contains 14 residues. V lost 6 bases and J lost 2, with 12 bases in between. Germline CDR1 MNHEY, CDR2 SVGAGI. The CDR3: CASRKQGNTDTQYF. The DNA of the CDR3 is TGTGCCAGCAGGAAACAGGGAAACACAGATACGCAGTATTTT.

V and J are TRBV7-9 and TRBJ2-7; a weak D match, TRBD1 (6 bases). V lost 2 bases to trimming and J lost 0 bases, with 14 bases between them. This CDR3 comprises 16 residues. Germline CDR1 and CDR2: SEHNR and FQNEAQ (reference sequence). The CDR3 spells CASSLSYGQNSYEQYF. CDR3 in DNA: TGTGCCAGCAGCTTATCCTACGGACAGAACTCCTACGAGCAGTACTTC.

The chain is built from TRBV15 and TRBJ2-1, with 8 bases that match TRBD1. CDR3 size: 16 residues. Germline V CDR1 and CDR2: LNHNV, YYDKDF (reference sequence). V lost 1 base, J lost 6 bases, and 8 bases stayed unmatched. CDR3 amino acids: CATSRGFGQGVNEQFF. The DNA for the CDR3 is TGTGCCACCAGCAGAGGATTTGGACAGGGAGTCAATGAGCAGTTCTTC.

The chain carries TRBV7-9 and TRBJ1-5; no firm D call. The CDR3 is 15 residues long. CDR1 and CDR2 from the germline V gene are SEHNR and FQNEAQ (reference sequence). Deletions cut 5 bases from V and 2 bases from J, with 13 bases between. DNA for the CDR3: TGTGCCAGCAGCCCCCAGGCCGTTGGCAATCAGCCCCAGCATTTT. Translating gives CASSPQAVGNQPQHF.

V gene TRBV2 combines with J gene TRBJ2-7, with TRBD1 identical over 8 bases. V lost 5 bases and J lost 3; bases outside the gene matches: 9. There are 15 residues in the CDR3. The germline V gene encodes CDR1 SNHLY and CDR2 FYNNEI. This CDR3 is CASSYRGDGVYEQYF. As DNA, the CDR3 is TGTGCCAGCAGTTACAGGGGGGATGGGGTCTACGAGCAGTACTTC.

The chain is built from TRBV2 and TRBJ1-1; D is uncertain. V was trimmed by 5 bases and J by 4 bases, leaving 11 bases between them. The CDR3 spans 13 residues. Per the germline V gene, CDR1 is SNHLY and CDR2 is FYNNEI. The CDR3 loop is CASSKSIITEAFF. Written as DNA, the CDR3 is TGTGCCAGCAGTAAATCTATAATCACTGAAGCTTTCTTT.

The V and J genes are TRBV7-9 and TRBJ2-1; TRBD2 might be the D (6 bases). V was trimmed by 4 bases and J by 14 bases, leaving 15 bases between them. The CDR3 runs to 12 residues. Germline loops: CDR1 SEHNR, CDR2 FQNEAQ (reference sequence). The CDR3 loop is CASSSGGRLEFF. In DNA form, the CDR3 reads TGTGCCAGCAGCTCCGGAGGGCGCCTGGAGTTCTTC.

CDR3 DNA sequence: TGTGCCAGCAGCCCCACCGGGTTAAGCGAGCAGTACTTC. It is translated as CASSPTGLSEQYF. V and J are TRBV5-4 and TRBJ2-7; no reliable D call. V shed 4 bases and J shed 6 bases, with 14 bases lying between them. The length of the CDR3 is 13 residues. Germline V gives CDR1 SGHNT, CDR2 YYREEE (reference sequence).

This sequence joins TRBV28 and TRBJ2-7; D not resolved. In germline, CDR1 is MDHEN, CDR2 SYDVKM. This CDR3 contains 17 residues. V was pared by 8 bases and J by 3 bases, with 26 bases between. CDR3 DNA sequence: TGTGCCAGCTTAGGCGTCGGGTTCGGCCTAGATGTCTACGAGCAGTACTTC. Amino acid sequence: CASLGVGFGLDVYEQYF.

The chain uses TRBV4-1 and TRBJ2-3; a possible D gene is TRBD2 (7 bases). V was cut by 1 base and J by 0 bases, with 14 bases left in between. This CDR3 has 17 amino acids. CDR1 and CDR2 (germline): MGHRA, YSYEKL. The CDR3 DNA follows: TGCGCCAGCAGCCAAGGATGGGGGGGCTCTAGCACAGATACGCAGTATTTT. It specifies CASSQGWGGSSTDTQYF.

V and J are TRBV6-6 and TRBJ2-2, with D tentatively TRBD1 (5 bases). V dropped 0 bases and J dropped 1 base, with 9 bases sitting between them. This CDR3 is built from 16 residues. The V gene's germline CDR1 is MNHNY and CDR2 SVGAGI (reference sequence). CDR3 in amino acids: CASSYSYRRNTGELFF. The CDR3 DNA sequence: TGTGCCAGCAGTTACTCGTACAGGAGGAACACCGGGGAGCTGTTTTTT.

This sequence joins TRBV2 and TRBJ2-5; a weak D match, TRBD1 (6 bases). CDR3 length equals 14 residues. The V gene's germline CDR1 is SNHLY and CDR2 FYNNEI. Trimming removed 5 bases from V and 1 base from J, with 11 bases in between. The CDR3 DNA sequence: TGTGCCAGCAGTTACCGACAGGTCCAAGAGACCCAGTACTTC. This gives the protein CASSYRQVQETQYF.

V usage is TRBV5-6 and J usage is TRBJ1-2, with D maybe TRBD1 (6 bases). This CDR3 is built from 12 residues. Germline values: CDR1 SGHDT, CDR2 YYEEEE. V lost 4 bases, J lost 5 bases, and 9 bases lay in between. CDR3 sequence (DNA): TGTGCCAGCAGCCTGGGGACATATGGCTACACCTTC. As protein: CASSLGTYGYTF.

This clone was recorded once. The rearrangement links TRBV6-5 to TRBJ1-3, with no clear D. There are 15 residues in the CDR3. V lost 0 bases, J lost 2 bases, and 8 bases lay in between. In germline, CDR1 is MNHEY, CDR2 SVGAGI. CDR3 residues: CASSYSRKTGNTIYF. The CDR3 nucleotides read TGTGCCAGCAGTTACTCGCGCAAGACTGGAAACACCATATATTTT.

The chain combines TRBV4-1 with TRBJ2-5; 7 nucleotides match TRBD1. J was trimmed by 4 bases and V by 4 bases; bases with no gene match: 6. Germline loops: CDR1 MGHRA, CDR2 YSYEKL. The CDR3 contains 14 residues. DNA of the CDR3: TGCGCCAGCAGCCGGAAGACAGGGCCAGAGACCCAGTACTTC. Encoded protein: CASSRKTGPETQYF.

This sequence joins TRBV7-9 and TRBJ2-7; D gene uncertain. The V and J ends lost 1 base and 5 bases respectively, with 6 bases between them. CDR3 length: 12 residues. CDR1 is SEHNR and CDR2 is FQNEAQ in the germline V gene (reference sequence). The CDR3 spells CASSLESDEQYF. CDR3 DNA sequence: TGTGCCAGCAGCTTAGAATCAGACGAGCAGTACTTC.

V is TRBV7-9 and J is TRBJ1-6; D is ambiguous. The CDR3 sequence is 13 residues long. V dropped 0 bases and J dropped 9 bases, with 6 bases sitting between them. The V gene's germline CDR1 is SEHNR and CDR2 FQNEAQ (reference sequence). CDR3 protein: CASSLAGSSPLHF. CDR3 DNA: TGTGCCAGCAGCTTAGCGGGGAGTTCACCCCTCCACTTT.

The sample holds a few counts of this clone. The chain recombines TRBV19 with TRBJ1-3, with a possible D match to TRBD1 (6 bases). This CDR3 has 16 residues. Germline CDR1 is LNHDA and CDR2 is SQIVND (reference sequence). Trimming took 4 bases from V and 0 from J, leaving 13 bases between them. CDR3 in DNA: TGTGCCAGTAGTAGACTCAAGACAGGCTCTGGAAACACCATATATTTT. Translated, it gives CASSRLKTGSGNTIYF.

The chain links TRBV4-2 to TRBJ1-1; D is unresolved. V shed 4 bases and J shed 4 bases, with 19 bases lying between them. This CDR3 contains 16 residues. From germline, CDR1 is LGHNA and CDR2 YNFKEQ. CDR3 nucleotides: TGTGCCAGCAGCCCTAGCAAGATTGGGGTTTCCACTGAAGCTTTCTTT. Protein: CASSPSKIGVSTEAFF.

This clone appeared once. V is TRBV10-3 and J is TRBJ1-5; 7 positions agree with TRBD1. V shed 2 bases and J 6 bases; nucleotides not matched to a gene: 7. The V gene's germline CDR1 is ENHRY and CDR2 SYGVKD. The CDR3 spans 15 residues. The CDR3 here is CAISESTGVSQPQHF. DNA of the CDR3: TGTGCCATCAGTGAGAGCACAGGGGTGAGTCAGCCCCAGCATTTT.

This clone has only a few counts. This chain joins TRBV7-9 and TRBJ2-7; 7 bases map to TRBD1. J gave up 5 bases and V 5 bases, and 12 bases lay outside the gene matches. Germline V gene sequence: CDR1 SEHNR, CDR2 FQNEAQ (reference sequence). The CDR3 has 15 amino acids. The CDR3, as DNA: TGTGCCAGCAGCCTAAGGACAGGCTGGGCTAACGAGCAGTACTTC. It is translated as CASSLRTGWANEQYF.

The chain combines TRBV6-5 with TRBJ2-7, with 8 bases lining up with TRBD2. Germline CDR1 is MNHEY and CDR2 is SVGAGI. This CDR3 comprises 15 residues. Unmatched junction bases numbered 11, after V lost 6 bases and J lost 4 bases. CDR3 region: CASRSGTSLFYEQYF. DNA for the CDR3: TGTGCCAGCAGATCCGGGACTAGTCTTTTTTACGAGCAGTACTTC.